This T cell receptor (beta chain) is from a study of blood T cell repertoires in COVID-19. The repertoire was sequenced with immunoSEQ multiplex PCR; TCRdb's copy has only in-frame clones and lacks some. The table includes some 220,000 clones, roughly 85% detected once. This clone was seen only once. CDR1 and CDR2 (germline): SEHNR, FQNEAQ (reference sequence). This CDR3 spans 14 amino acids. V dropped 4 bases and J dropped 5; count of bases not matched to a gene: 6. The gene calls are TRBV7-9 and TRBJ2-5; 8 bases map to TRBD1. This sequence originates from a woman aged 70-85 years with COVID-19, enrolled during active disease. The sequenced sample consisted of peripheral blood. The CDR3 bases are TGTGCCAGCAGCTCCAGACAGGGGAGGGAGACCCAGTACTTC. As protein: CASSSRQGRETQYF.